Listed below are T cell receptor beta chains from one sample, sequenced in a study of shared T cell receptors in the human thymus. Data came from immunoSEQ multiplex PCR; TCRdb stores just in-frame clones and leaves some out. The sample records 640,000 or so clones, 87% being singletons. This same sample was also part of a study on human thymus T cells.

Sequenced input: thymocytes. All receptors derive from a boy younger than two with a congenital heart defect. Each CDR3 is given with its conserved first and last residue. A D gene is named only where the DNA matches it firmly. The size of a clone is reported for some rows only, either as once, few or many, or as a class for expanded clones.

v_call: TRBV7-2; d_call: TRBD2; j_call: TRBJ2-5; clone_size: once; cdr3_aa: CASSFLSKREERGQETQYF; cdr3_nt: TGTGCCAGCAGCTTCCTTTCAAAGCGGGAGGAGAGAGGTCAAGAGACCCAGTACTTC
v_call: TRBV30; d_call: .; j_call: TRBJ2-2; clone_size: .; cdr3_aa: CAWSPPLARGRDTGELFF; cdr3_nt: TGTGCCTGGAGTCCCCCGCTTGCGAGGGGGAGGGACACCGGGGAGCTGTTTTTT
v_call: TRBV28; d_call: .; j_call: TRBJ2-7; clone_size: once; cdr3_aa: CASSPPPGPSSYEQYF; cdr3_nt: TGTGCCAGCAGTCCTCCCCCAGGGCCCAGCTCCTACGAGCAGTACTTC
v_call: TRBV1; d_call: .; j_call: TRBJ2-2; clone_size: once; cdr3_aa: CTSSRIADTGELFF; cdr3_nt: TGCACCAGCAGTCGTATAGCGGATACCGGGGAGCTGTTTTTT
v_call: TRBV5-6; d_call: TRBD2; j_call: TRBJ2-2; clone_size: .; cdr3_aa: CASRGTAGFWDTGELFF; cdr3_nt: TGTGCCAGCAGGGGAACAGCGGGATTTTGGGACACCGGGGAGCTGTTTTTT
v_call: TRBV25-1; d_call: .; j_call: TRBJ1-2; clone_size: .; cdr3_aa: CASSEGHGAGQGYGYTF; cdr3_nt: TGTGCCAGCAGTGAGGGTCATGGGGCAGGGCAAGGCTATGGCTACACCTTC
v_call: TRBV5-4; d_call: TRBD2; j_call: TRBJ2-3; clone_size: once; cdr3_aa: CASSLGCGLAGETQYF; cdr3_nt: TGTGCCAGCAGCTTGGGATGCGGACTAGCGGGGGAGACGCAGTATTTT
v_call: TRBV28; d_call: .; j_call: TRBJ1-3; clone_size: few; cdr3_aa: CASSPRGTGGNTIYF; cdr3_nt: TGTGCCAGCAGTCCTAGGGGTACCGGGGGAAACACCATATATTTT
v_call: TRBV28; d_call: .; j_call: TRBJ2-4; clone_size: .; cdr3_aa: CASSLQGRLGYF; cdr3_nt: TGTGCCAGCAGCCTCCAGGGGCGCCTCGGGTACTTC
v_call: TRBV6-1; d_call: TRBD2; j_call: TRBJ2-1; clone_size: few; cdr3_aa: CASSDLLAFEQFF; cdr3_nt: TGTGCCAGCAGTGATCTACTAGCGTTTGAGCAGTTCTTC
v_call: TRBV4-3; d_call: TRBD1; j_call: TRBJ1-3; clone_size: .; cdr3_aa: CASSQVQGGNTIYF; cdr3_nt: TGCGCCAGCAGCCAAGTACAGGGGGGAAACACCATATATTTT
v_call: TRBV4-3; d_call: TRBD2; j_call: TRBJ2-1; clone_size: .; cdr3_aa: CASSQGWEGDNEQFF; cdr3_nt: TGCGCCAGCAGCCAAGGCTGGGAGGGCGACAATGAGCAGTTCTTC
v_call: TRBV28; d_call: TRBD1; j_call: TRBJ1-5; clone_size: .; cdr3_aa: CASRAYGGQVNQPQHF; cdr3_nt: TGTGCCAGCAGGGCTTACGGTGGACAGGTCAATCAGCCCCAGCATTTT
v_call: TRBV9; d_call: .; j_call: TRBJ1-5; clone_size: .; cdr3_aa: CASSGQGGPQHF; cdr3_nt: TGTGCCAGCAGCGGGCAGGGCGGGCCCCAGCATTTT
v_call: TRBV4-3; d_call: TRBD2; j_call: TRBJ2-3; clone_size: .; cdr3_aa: CASSQVLGRGSDTQYF; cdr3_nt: TGCGCCAGCAGCCAAGTCTTAGGGAGGGGATCAGATACGCAGTATTTT
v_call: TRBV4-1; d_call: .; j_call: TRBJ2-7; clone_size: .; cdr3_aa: CASSQAEQGNAEQYF; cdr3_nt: TGCGCCAGCAGCCAGGCGGAGCAGGGGAATGCCGAGCAGTACTTC
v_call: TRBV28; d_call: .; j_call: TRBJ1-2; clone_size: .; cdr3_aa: CASSHHKSKNYGYTF; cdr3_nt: TGTGCCAGCAGTCACCATAAGAGTAAAAACTATGGCTACACCTTC
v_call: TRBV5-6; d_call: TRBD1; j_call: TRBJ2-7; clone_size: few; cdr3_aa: CASSFSDRVYEQYF; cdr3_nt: TGTGCCAGCAGCTTTAGTGACAGGGTCTACGAGCAGTACTTC